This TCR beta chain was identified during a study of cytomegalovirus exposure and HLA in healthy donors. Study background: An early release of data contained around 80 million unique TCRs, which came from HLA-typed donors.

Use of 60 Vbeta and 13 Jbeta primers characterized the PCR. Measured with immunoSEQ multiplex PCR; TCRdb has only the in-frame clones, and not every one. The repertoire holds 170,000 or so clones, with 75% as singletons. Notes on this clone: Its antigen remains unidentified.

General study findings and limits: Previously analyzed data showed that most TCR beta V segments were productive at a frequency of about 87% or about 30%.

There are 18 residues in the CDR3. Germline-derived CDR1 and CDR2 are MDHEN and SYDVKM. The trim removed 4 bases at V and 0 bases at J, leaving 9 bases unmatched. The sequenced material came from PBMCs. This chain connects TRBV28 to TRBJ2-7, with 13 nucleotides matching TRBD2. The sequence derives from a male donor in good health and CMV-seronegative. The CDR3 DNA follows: TGTGCCAGCAGTTCGATGACTAGCGGGAGGTCTAACTCCTACGAGCAGTACTTC. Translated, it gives CASSSMTSGRSNSYEQYF.